Listed below are T cell receptor beta chains from one sample, sequenced in a study of neurological immune-mediated disorders. One entry per CDR3 protein, called by TCRdb with MiXCR from the 5' RACE reads. The sample lists around 94,000 distinct CDR3 sequences, approximately 3.3% occurring once. Sequenced sample: PBMCs. These TCRs come from a woman in her late teens or twenties with multiple sclerosis. CDR3s include the opening cysteine and the closing phenylalanine or tryptophan. A D gene is named only where the DNA matches it firmly. Clone size is shown for a subset of rows, as once, few, many or a class of expanded clone.

TRBD2	many	TRBV5-4	TRBJ2-3	TGTGCCAGCAGCTCCTGGACTAGCAGCACAGATACGCAGTATTTT	CASSSWTSSTDTQYF
TRBD1	many	TRBV5-1	TRBJ2-1	TGCGCCAGCAGCAGGGGACAGGGGGCTCTCAATGAGCAGTTCTTC	CASSRGQGALNEQFF
-	many	TRBV7-9	TRBJ2-7	TGTGCCAGCAGCGACAGGTCCTCCTACGAGCAGTACTTC	CASSDRSSYEQYF
-	many	TRBV9	TRBJ2-3	TGTGCCAGCAGCGCCCACGCCGGGGTTTCAAATACGCAGTATTTT	CASSAHAGVSNTQYF
TRBD2	few	TRBV6-6	TRBJ2-7	TGTGCCAGCACCCCGGGAGGATTTTACGAGCAGTACTTC	CASTPGGFYEQYF
TRBD1	many	TRBV12-3/TRBV12-4	TRBJ1-4	TGTGCCAGCTCAACAGGGGTAGGGGAAAAACTGTTTTTT	CASSTGVGEKLFF
TRBD2	many	TRBV3-1	TRBJ2-7	TGTGCCAGCAGCCAAGTCGGCGGGGGGGCCAAAGAGCAGTACTTC	CASSQVGGGAKEQYF
-	many	TRBV7-9	TRBJ2-7	TGTGCCAGCAGCTTTCTGCCAGCCTACGAGCAGTACTTC	CASSFLPAYEQYF
-	many	TRBV20-1	TRBJ2-7	TGCAGTGCTAGCCCTGGCATGACCTACGAGCAGTACTTC	CSASPGMTYEQYF
-	once	TRBV9	TRBJ2-7	TGTGACAGCAGCACTAATCCCTACGAGCAGTACTTC	CDSSTNPYEQYF
-	many	TRBV18	TRBJ2-7	TGTGCCAGCTCACCAGATTCCGGGACTCCCGAGCAGTACTTC	CASSPDSGTPEQYF
-	many	TRBV7-9	TRBJ1-1	TGTGCCAGCAGCTTGGGAGACGGTGAAGCTTTCTTT	CASSLGDGEAFF
TRBD1	many	TRBV12-3/TRBV12-4	TRBJ2-7	TGTGCCAGCAGTCGCGGGACAGGGGACTACGAGCAGTACTTC	CASSRGTGDYEQYF
-	many	TRBV27	TRBJ2-1	TGTGCCAGCAGTTTCGACCACCGGGGGCAGGGGGTGAAGAATGAGCAGTTCTTC	CASSFDHRGQGVKNEQFF
-	many	TRBV20-1	TRBJ2-3	TGCAGTGCTAGTCTGGGGGCGAGCACAGATACGCAGTATTTT	CSASLGASTDTQYF
TRBD1	many	TRBV6-5	TRBJ1-4	TGTGCCAGCAGTTTCGGGACAGGAGCCGATAATGAAAAACTGTTTTTT	CASSFGTGADNEKLFF
-	many	TRBV20-1	TRBJ2-3	TGCAGTGCGTGGGGGAGCGGCACAGATACGCAGTATTTT	CSAWGSGTDTQYF
TRBD1	many	TRBV20-1	TRBJ1-1	TGCAGTGCTAGATCGTGGACAGGGAATAGCGCTGAAGCTTTCTTT	CSARSWTGNSAEAFF
-	-	TRBV7-2	TRBJ2-2	TGTGCCAGCAGAAGGGTAGAGAGCACCGGGGAGCTGTTTTTT	CASRRVESTGELFF
-	many	TRBV4-1	TRBJ2-7	TGCGCCAGCAGCCAGCGGGCCCCCTACGAGCAGTACTTC	CASSQRAPYEQYF
TRBD1	many	TRBV28	TRBJ2-7	TGTGCCAGCAGTTTATACGGGACAGAGGGCCAGGCGCAGTACTTC	CASSLYGTEGQAQYF
TRBD2	-	TRBV10-3	TRBJ2-5	TGTGCCATCAGTGACGGACTAGCGGGAGTAGAGACCCAGTACTTC	CAISDGLAGVETQYF
TRBD2	few	TRBV7-2	TRBJ2-7	TGTGCCAGCAGCTCGTCCTCGGAGCGGGGGATCTCCTACGAGCAGTACTTC	CASSSSSERGISYEQYF
-	many	TRBV18	TRBJ2-1	TGTGCCAGCTCACCACCAGGGAGTAAGCAGTTCTTC	CASSPPGSKQFF
-	many	TRBV11-2	TRBJ2-4	TGTGCCAGCAGCTTAGTGGGGGGCATCGCCAAAAACATTCAGTACTTC	CASSLVGGIAKNIQYF
-	many	TRBV20-1	TRBJ1-3	TGCAGTGCTAGTAATGCCCCTCGAGGAGTTGCGAACACCATATATTTT	CSASNAPRGVANTIYF